These 5 T cell receptor beta chains originate from one sample sequenced in a study of TIL therapy for anti-PD-1-resistant metastatic lung cancer (dated by TCRdb to the early 2020s). Using bias-controlled multiplex PCR with the immunoSEQ v3 hsTCRB kit, the TCR beta CDR3 regions were amplified from genomic DNA. Here the immuneACCESS table is served through TCRdb, limited to in-frame sequences with V and J called. Missing clones are a known gap in these copies; in checked studies unresolved V genes cover under half, and the rest lacks a known reason. This sample lists about 53,000 clones; around 67% were detected once. The ten largest clones represent about 2% of the sample. This specimen's time point label, per the study, means: pre-treatment sample, taken before nivolumab and TIL therapy. Source: blood, taken at baseline. These receptors all come from a person aged 25 to 79 with non-small cell lung cancer.

This clone was detected a few times. The V call is TRBV19, the J call TRBJ1-5; 9 nucleotides align to TRBD1. The CDR3 runs 14 residues. Per the germline V gene, CDR1 is LNHDA and CDR2 is SQIVND (reference sequence). With V trimmed by 9 bases and J by 4 bases, 7 bases remained unmatched. The CDR3 reads CARERGQGNQPQHF. The CDR3 bases are TGTGCCAGAGAAAGGGGACAGGGTAATCAGCCCCAGCATTTT. Variable domain in full (rest from reference TRBV19 and TRBJ1-5): DGGITQSPKYLFRKEGQNVTLSCEQNLNHDAMYWYRQDPGQGLRLIYYSQIVNDFQKGDIAEGYSVSREKKESFPLTVTSAQKNPTAFYLCARERGQGNQPQHFGDGTRLSIL.

V usage is TRBV27 and J usage is TRBJ2-7; 12 bases map to TRBD1. Germline-derived CDR1 and CDR2 are MNHEY and SMNVEV (reference sequence). The CDR3 length is 17 residues. J gave up 2 bases and V 0 bases, and 5 bases lay outside the gene matches. CDR3 sequence (DNA): TGTGCCAGCAGTTTATCGGGACAGGGGGCCGAGACCTACGAGCAGTACTTC. Its protein product is CASSLSGQGAETYEQYF.

This chain joins TRBV4-3 and TRBJ1-4; 9 bases fit TRBD1. Germline V gene lookup returns CDR1 LGHNA and CDR2 YSLEER. This CDR3 contains 16 residues. With 5 bases clipped from V and 0 bases from J, the junction kept 4 bases outside the gene matches. CDR3 region: CASSSQGASTNEKLFF. CDR3 sequence (DNA): TGCGCCAGCAGCTCACAGGGGGCCTCAACTAATGAAAAACTGTTTTTT.

The chain links TRBV5-1 to TRBJ2-5, with TRBD2 matching 14 bases. V shed 4 bases, J shed 2 bases, and the junction held 13 bases outside the gene matches. The CDR3 spans 19 residues. Germline V gives CDR1 SGHRS, CDR2 YFSETQ. CDR3 sequence (DNA): TGCGCCAGCAGCCGGACTAGCGGGGGGTATCGATCTGAACAAGAGACCCAGTACTTC. Protein sequence: CASSRTSGGYRSEQETQYF. The full variable domain, rest sourced from reference TRBV5-1 and TRBJ2-5, is KAGVTQTPRYLIKTRGQQVTLSCSPISGHRSVSWYQQTPGQGLQFLFEYFSETQRNKGNFPGRFSGRQFSNSRSEMNVSTLELGDSALYLCASSRTSGGYRSEQETQYFGPGTRLLVL.

This chain joins TRBV5-1 and TRBJ2-5, with a possible D match to TRBD2 (6 bases). Trimming pared 0 bases from V and 5 bases from J, leaving 17 bases between. The CDR3 has 16 residues. Germline V CDR1 and CDR2: SGHRS, YFSETQ. The CDR3 sequence: CASSLAWDLQTETQYF. CDR3 DNA sequence: TGCGCCAGCAGCTTGGCCTGGGACTTACAAACGGAGACCCAGTACTTC.